This T cell receptor (beta chain) was sequenced for a study of OX40 agonist ivuxolimab in advanced cancers. Whole-study findings and limits: More expanded clones were found, on average, in CD8+ than in CD4+ T cells.

On this clone itself: What it recognizes is unknown.

Clones were read by immunoSEQ multiplex PCR, and TCRdb kept only the in-frame ones, dropping some. The sample lists tens of thousands of clones; approximately 86% were seen once. Per the germline V gene, CDR1 is SGHTA and CDR2 is FQGNSA. The CDR3 consists of 13 residues. Trimming took off 4 bases at V and 2 bases at J, with 8 bases between the two ends. The chain is built from TRBV7-2 and TRBJ2-5; D possibly corresponds to TRBD2 (6 bases). This TCR came from an adult with an advanced solid tumor such as melanoma, head and neck, liver or kidney cancer. The sequencing here drew on CD4+ or CD8+ T cells sorted from blood, taken in a trial of the OX40 agonist ivuxolimab. The DNA for the CDR3 is TGTGCCAGCAGCTGGAGGGTACAAGAGACCCAGTACTTC. It encodes CASSWRVQETQYF.